This T cell receptor (beta chain) was recorded in a study of Tregs in tolerant kidney transplant recipients. Points on this clone: Antigen unknown.

Study-level points and caveats: The most relevant donor-specific Treg TCRbeta repertoire apparently came from expansion with activated donor B cells. Biological reproducibility was not directly addressed in this study.

Thawed PBMCs were FACS-sorted into unstimulated CD4+CD25+CD127- regulatory T cells, CD4+CD25- non-regulatory cells, CD4 and CD8 cells. An overnight rest at 37°C with roughly 200 IU/ml IL-2 preceded regulatory T cell sorting from thawed PBMCs. Data came from immunoSEQ multiplex PCR; TCRdb stores just in-frame clones and leaves some out. Here the sample spans 40,000 to 50,000 clones, roughly nine tenths being singletons. CDR3 length: 13 residues. With 0 bases removed from V and 9 bases from J, the gap between germline ends came to 9 bases. Germline assignment: CDR1 SGHVS and CDR2 FQNEAQ. This chain joins TRBV7-8 and TRBJ1-5; no reliable D call. This TCR came from a human donor in good health. The sample was Tregs from blood. CDR3 protein: CASSLAGNLPQHF. CDR3 in DNA: TGTGCCAGCAGCTTAGCGGGAAACTTGCCCCAGCATTTT.